This T cell receptor (beta chain) was profiled in a study of neurological immune-mediated disorders. CDR3 length equals 18 residues. J was trimmed by 6 bases and V by 3 bases; bases with no gene match: 13. Per germline, CDR1 KGHDR and CDR2 SFDVKD. This clonotype occurred many times. TCRdb reanalysed the 5' RACE reads using MiXCR and keeps one entry per CDR3 protein. The table lists around 67,000 distinct CDR3 sequences, 5.2% of them singletons, with around 6.8% in the top ten. The chain joins TRBV24-1 to TRBJ1-5, with TRBD1 identical over 10 bases. Sequencing was done on a sample of PBMCs. The receptor was isolated from a man between 18 and 35 years old with multiple sclerosis. DNA for the CDR3: TGTGCCACCAGTGATCCAAAAGAAGACAGGGGGCTTGGTCAGCCCCAGCATTTT. It encodes CATSDPKEDRGLGQPQHF.